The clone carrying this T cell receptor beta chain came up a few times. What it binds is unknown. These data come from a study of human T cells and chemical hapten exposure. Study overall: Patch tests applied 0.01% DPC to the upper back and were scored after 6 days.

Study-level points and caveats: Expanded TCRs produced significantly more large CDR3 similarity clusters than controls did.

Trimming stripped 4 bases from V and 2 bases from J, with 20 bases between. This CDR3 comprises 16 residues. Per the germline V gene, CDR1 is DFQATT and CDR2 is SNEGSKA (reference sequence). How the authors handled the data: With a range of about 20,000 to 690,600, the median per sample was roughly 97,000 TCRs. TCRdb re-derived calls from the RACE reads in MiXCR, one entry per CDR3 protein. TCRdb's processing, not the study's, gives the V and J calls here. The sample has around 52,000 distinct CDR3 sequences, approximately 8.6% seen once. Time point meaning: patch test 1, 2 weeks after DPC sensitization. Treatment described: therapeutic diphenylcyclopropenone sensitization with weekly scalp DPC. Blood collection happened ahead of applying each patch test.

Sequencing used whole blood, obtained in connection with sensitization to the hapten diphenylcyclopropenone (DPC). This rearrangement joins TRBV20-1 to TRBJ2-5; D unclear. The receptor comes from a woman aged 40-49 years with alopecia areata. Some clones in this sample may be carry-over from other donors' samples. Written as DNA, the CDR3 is TGCAGTGCTAACGTACAGCCAGTGAGGTTACAAGAGACCCAGTACTTC. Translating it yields CSANVQPVRLQETQYF.